One sample yielded the 14 T cell receptor beta chains listed below, sequenced in a study of blood T cell repertoires in COVID-19. Generated by immunoSEQ multiplex PCR, the TCRdb table keeps only in-frame clones and is missing some. The repertoire includes around 420,000 clones, 88% of them detected once, and 2% to 2.5% sits in the top ten. The sample comprised PBMCs or T cells enriched from blood (not recorded which). These TCRs come from a woman aged 40 to 50 with acute COVID-19.

The chain couples TRBV30 to TRBJ2-2; TRBD2 matches 10 bases. The V segment lost 1 base and the J segment 6 bases; nucleotides outside the gene matches: 11. This CDR3 has 17 residues. Germline V gene sequence: CDR1 GTSNPN, CDR2 SVGIG (reference sequence). Here the CDR3 reads CAWSGGTSVFPSGELFF. DNA of the CDR3: TGTGCCTGGAGTGGCGGGACTAGCGTGTTTCCGTCCGGGGAGCTGTTTTTT.

The chain uses TRBV7-9 and TRBJ2-7; TRBD1 matches at 8 bases. CDR3 length equals 14 residues. The V segment lost 1 base and the J segment 9 bases; nucleotides outside the gene matches: 8. CDR1 is SEHNR, CDR2 FQNEAQ, per germline (reference sequence). The CDR3 nucleotides are TGTGCCAGCAGCTTAGACCGACAGGGGTCCGGGCAGTACTTC. Its translation is CASSLDRQGSGQYF. The full variable domain, with the rest looked up from reference TRBV7-9 and TRBJ2-7, is DTGVSQNPRHKITKRGQNVTFRCDPISEHNRLYWYRQTLGQGPEFLTYFQNEAQLEKSRLLSDRFSAERPKGSFSTLEIQRTEQGDSAMYLCASSLDRQGSGQYFGPGTRLTVT.

The rearrangement uses TRBV30 and TRBJ1-2, with 8 nucleotides matching TRBD1. The CDR3 extends over 13 amino acids. Germline CDR1 reads GTSNPN; CDR2 reads SVGIG (reference sequence). Trimming cost V 4 bases and J 8 bases; bases outside gene matches: 9. The CDR3 bases are TGTGCCTGGACAAAACAGGGGGATGGGGGCTACACCTTC. Encoded protein: CAWTKQGDGGYTF.

This chain uses TRBV3-1 (or the pseudogene TRBV3-2) with TRBJ2-2, with D perhaps TRBD2 (6 bases). Germline CDR1 is LGHDT and CDR2 is YNNKEL (reference sequence). The V end lost 4 bases, the J end lost 3 bases, and 18 bases lay between the germline ends. The CDR3 covers 17 residues. In DNA form, the CDR3 reads TGTGCCAGCAGCCCGCAAATGGGGGGTCCTGACACCGGGGAGCTGTTTTTT. It encodes CASSPQMGGPDTGELFF.

V gene TRBV14 combines with J gene TRBJ2-1; TRBD2 agrees at 7 bases. There are 16 residues in the CDR3. The germline V gene has CDR1 SGHDN and CDR2 FVKESK. J lost 0 bases, V lost 1 base, and 3 bases had no gene match. The CDR3 nucleotides are TGTGCCAGCAGCCAAGTGGGGGGGTTCTCCTACAATGAGCAGTTCTTC. Protein sequence: CASSQVGGFSYNEQFF.

V is TRBV6-1 and J is TRBJ2-1; D might be TRBD2 (6 bases). With 2 bases removed from V and 2 bases from J, the gap between germline ends came to 10 bases. Germline loops: CDR1 MNHNS, CDR2 SASEGT. This CDR3 comprises 15 residues. The CDR3 region is CASSELARAYNEQFF. CDR3 nucleotides: TGTGCCAGCAGTGAACTAGCGAGAGCCTACAATGAGCAGTTCTTC.

The V and J genes are TRBV7-9 and TRBJ1-5; 7 bases match TRBD1. The CDR3 is 18 amino acids. Germline values: CDR1 SEHNR, CDR2 FQNEAQ (reference sequence). V lost 0 bases and J lost 0; bases outside the gene matches: 8. CDR3 amino acids: CASSLAGPDRYSNQPQHF. Written as DNA, the CDR3 is TGTGCCAGCAGCTTAGCGGGACCGGACAGGTATAGCAATCAGCCCCAGCATTTT.

The V call is TRBV21-1, the J call TRBJ1-3; TRBD1 reflects the table's D call only, with no check against the DNA. TRBV21-1 is recorded as a pseudogene. CDR3 size: 18 residues. CDR3 nucleotide sequence: TGTGCCAGCAGCACACGACAGGAATGGTGGAAAAGGGGAAACACCATATATTTT. Translation: CASSTRQEWWKRGNTIYF.

The J gene is TRBJ1-2, the V gene TRBV2, with TRBD1 identical over 7 bases. Germline V CDR1 and CDR2: SNHLY, FYNNEI. The J segment lost 8 bases and the V segment lost 2 bases, leaving 8 bases of the junction unmatched. This CDR3 is 14 amino acids long. The CDR3 sequence is CASSELGGAGGYTF. In DNA, the CDR3 is TGTGCCAGCAGTGAATTAGGGGGCGCAGGAGGCTACACCTTC.

V is TRBV3-1 (or the pseudogene TRBV3-2) and J is TRBJ1-5; TRBD1 might be the D (5 bases). Germline CDR1 reads LGHDT; CDR2 reads YNNKEL (reference sequence). Trimming took off 0 bases at V and 4 bases at J, with 16 bases between the two ends. There are 17 residues in the CDR3. CDR3 in amino acids: CASSQELSRVSNQPQHF. CDR3 DNA sequence: TGTGCCAGCAGCCAAGAGTTAAGCAGGGTTAGTAATCAGCCCCAGCATTTT.

The genes are TRBV29-1 and TRBJ1-1, with TRBD1 matching 10 bases. Germline V gives CDR1 SQVTM, CDR2 ANQGSEA. V shed 5 bases and J 4 bases; nucleotides not matched to a gene: 10. This CDR3 comprises 15 residues. The CDR3 DNA is TGCAGCGTTTGGGGACAGGGGCCCGAGGGCACTGAAGCTTTCTTT. Protein: CSVWGQGPEGTEAFF.

J is TRBJ1-2 and V is TRBV9; TRBD1 aligns across 12 bases. CDR3 length equals 15 residues. The germline gives CDR1 SGDLS, CDR2 YYNGEE. V lost 4 bases to trimming and J lost 4 bases; unmatched junction nucleotides: 5. CDR3 coding DNA: TGTGCCAGCAGCTGGGGACAGGGGGCGGGCTATGGCTACACCTTC. The encoded protein is CASSWGQGAGYGYTF.

V is TRBV3-1 (or the pseudogene TRBV3-2) and J is TRBJ2-5; D ambiguous. V lost 11 bases to trimming and J lost 2 bases, with 15 bases between them. In germline, CDR1 is LGHDT, CDR2 YNNKEL (reference sequence). This CDR3 has 13 residues. CDR3 sequence (DNA): TGTGCCTACCGACACAACGAGCAAGAGACCCAGTACTTC. Protein product: CAYRHNEQETQYF.

The V and J genes are TRBV7-2 and TRBJ2-2; 7 bases agree with TRBD2. J was trimmed by 7 bases and V by 1 base; bases with no gene match: 9. The V gene's germline CDR1 is SGHTA and CDR2 FQGNSA. The CDR3 is 16 amino acids. This CDR3 reads CASSLVSGGGVGELFF. The CDR3 bases are TGTGCCAGCAGCTTAGTCTCCGGTGGGGGGGTCGGGGAGCTGTTTTTT.